This record concerns one T cell receptor (beta chain) sequence. Antigen unknown. The sample comes from a study of vaccination and CD4 T cells after COVID-19. Overall study context: Six males and four females, two of them Hispanic, were enrolled as convalescents.

As to treatment: approximately 11-day PBMC culture with coronavirus spike peptide pools or control peptides (ViraFEST assay). ViraFEST expanded antigen-specific T cells with peptide pools, then sequenced TCRs. The positive PCR dates, which preceded the US Alpha, Beta and Delta variants, fell between March and December 2020. A half-volume replacement of the medium with fresh IL-2 medium was performed on days 3 and 7. At the Johns Hopkins FTIC core, DNA taken from cultured CD4+ T cells was sequenced by way of the Oncomine TCR Beta short-read assay. TCRdb re-analysed the PCR reads in MiXCR, keeping a single row per CDR3 protein. This sample carries some 1,600 distinct CDR3 sequences, 70% of them seen once, and the ten largest clones take 30% to 40%. The CDR3 is 14 residues long. V was pared by 0 bases and J by 5 bases, with 13 bases between. Per germline, CDR1 DFQATT and CDR2 SNEGSKA (reference sequence).

This TCR came from a human donor who had recovered from COVID-19. The chain combines TRBV20-1 with TRBJ1-2; no clear D gene. The sample in question was CD4+ T cells from blood, cultured in vitro, obtained after SARS-CoV-2 vaccination. CDR3 protein: CSARDRSHLYGYTF. The CDR3 nucleotides read TGCAGTGCTAGAGATAGGAGCCATCTTTATGGCTACACCTTC.